This note documents a single TCR beta chain sequence. The CDR3 totals 13 residues. Trimming took off 6 bases at V and 9 bases at J, with 16 bases between the two ends. The V gene's germline CDR1 is WNHNN and CDR2 SYGVQD (reference sequence). TCRdb called the 5' RACE reads again in MiXCR, with one record for every CDR3 protein. The sample carries a few hundred thousand distinct CDR3 sequences, about 24% recorded once. The sample is drawn from a study of CD8 T cells in ankylosing spondylitis. The rearrangement uses TRBV10-1 and TRBJ2-3, with D tentatively TRBD2 (5 bases). Material for sequencing was blood, either unsorted or a sorted T cell fraction (not recorded which). The receptor's source is a male donor with ankylosing spondylitis or in good health (not recorded which). The CDR3 DNA is TGCGCCAGCAGGGTCACGGGGTCCATCACGCAGTATTTT. It translates to CASRVTGSITQYF.